The source of this T cell receptor (beta chain) is a study of T cell responses to AZD1222 COVID-19 vaccine. The ends lost 2 bases at V and 4 bases at J; junction bases unmatched: 4. This CDR3 is 15 amino acids long. Germline CDR1 and CDR2: LGHDT and YNNKEL (reference sequence). As to this clone: Its antigen remains unidentified.

Study-level findings and limits: Dominant CD4 TCR responses targeted spike regions 160-218 and 743-854. As reported, nearly half of all spike-specific TCRs target variant regions that are unmutated. Spike-specific TCR repertoires showed rising breadth and depth after two AZD1222 doses. The sample set comprised mostly white British donors with more females, and clonal diversity was possibly underestimated.

TCRdb's copy holds only in-frame clones and misses some; the assay was immunoSEQ multiplex PCR. The sample yields fewer than 150,000 clones, approximately 93% seen once. The chain recombines TRBV3-1 (or the pseudogene TRBV3-2) with TRBJ1-3; 8 bases align to TRBD1. The sequence was obtained from an adult in good health. The material sequenced was peripheral blood, taken on day 0 of AZD1222 vaccination. In DNA, the CDR3 is TGTGCCAGCAGCCAAAACCGGGACAGGGGAAACACCATATATTTT. This translates into CASSQNRDRGNTIYF.